This T cell receptor beta chain was found in a study of T-cell reconstitution after alpha-beta-depleted transplantation in children. CDR3 size: 13 residues. Germline assignment: CDR1 SGHTA and CDR2 FQGNSA. Trimming left V 4 bases short and J 6 bases short, with 11 bases between. Researchers prepared the TCRbeta library using unique molecular identifiers, the study reports. One entry per CDR3 protein, called by TCRdb with MiXCR from the PCR reads. The sample carries around 680,000 distinct CDR3 sequences, 16% recorded once. This clonotype was seen a handful of times. V usage is TRBV7-2 and J usage is TRBJ2-3; D remains unclear. This clonotype originated in a human donor who donated a stem cell graft to a child with acute myeloid leukemia. Sequenced material: PBMCs from the stem cell graft donor, taken from the stem cell graft. This chain's CDR3 is CASSSSLEDTQYF. In DNA form, the CDR3 reads TGTGCCAGCAGCTCCTCCCTGGAGGATACGCAGTATTTT. The full variable domain, in which reference TRBV7-2 and TRBJ2-3 provide the parts outside the CDR3, is GAGVSQSPSNKVTEKGKDVELRCDPISGHTALYWYRQSLGQGLEFLIYFQGNSAPDKSGLPSDRFSAERTGGSVSTLTIQRTQQEDSAVYLCASSSSLEDTQYFGPGTRLTVL.